Below, one T cell receptor (beta chain) is given with its context. This clone was counted a few times. Its antigen is not yet known. No much larger clonotype is one base removed from it; base qualities were not supplied. Five infectious villitis placentae were included, four with confirmed cytomegalovirus and one with Toxoplasma gondii, and were not matched to other groups. The mothers in the infectious villitis group were younger, carried smaller fetuses, and either delivered preterm or experienced intrauterine demise in two cases. Placentae were collected after delivery and examined grossly and histologically before archival tissue was selected. Five 10-micron scrolls were cut from each FFPE block, and DNA was isolated using the AllPrep DNA/RNA FFPE Tissue kit. NanoDrop was used to check DNA concentration and purity, while a Bioanalyzer was used to assess RNA quality. The trim is 1 base for V and 6 bases for J, with a gap of 11 bases between the germline ends. CDR1 is given as SGHTA and CDR2 as FQGNSA, both from the germline V gene. Including cysteine and phenylalanine, the CDR3 has 14 amino acids. Only the CDR3 DNA is retained, 42 bases long and in frame from the first base.

This entry is derived from a study of T cells in placental villitis. With regard to the full study: The study compared placental TCR-beta repertoires across villitis of unknown etiology, gestational-age-matched unaffected controls, and infectious villitis to test an allograft-versus-infection hypothesis. Overall results and qualifications from the work: CMV-specific clone frequencies were higher in infectious CMV cases than in villitis of unknown etiology (approximately 0.011 vs 0.001), and the villitis of unknown etiology frequencies did not differ from those of controls. Small amounts of decidua were contained in the paraffin blocks, so some of the captured T cells, especially in controls, may have been decidual rather than villous infiltrates. Bulk tissue sequencing could not distinguish helper, regulatory or cytotoxic T cells, nor maternal versus fetal T cells, and excluded gamma-delta receptors.

TCR-beta CDR3 regions were amplified from genomic DNA with the immunoSEQ v4 bias-controlled multiplex PCR assay, run blinded to group allocation. To estimate the quantities of nucleated cells and T cells in each sample, reference gene primers were added alongside the TCR-beta primers. Sequencing of the libraries was performed on an Illumina MiSeq with a 100-cycle paired-end protocol. The original pipeline was this. Diversity and richness were calculated in immunoSEQ Analyzer software; richness by iChao1, clonality based on Pielou evenness and Shannon diversity (0-1, higher means less diverse). Using confidence 3 and substitution 2, CDR3 amino acid sequences together with their V/J genes were queried against VDJdb for CMV, EBV and influenza A specificities. TCR-beta amino acid clonotype overlap between villitis of unknown etiology, infectious villitis and control repertoires was assessed with the Morisita-Horn index. TCRdb took over this immuneACCESS table, retaining in-frame rearrangements with V and J assigned. Such tables are incomplete; in checked studies, under half of the missing clones stem from an unresolved V gene, and the remainder is unexplained. V, J and clone size are taken as reported in that table, and D and trimming were inferred from the DNA itself. A total of several thousand clones appear in this sample, around 80% of them only once. The ten largest clones capture 7% to 10% of the sample.

The chain employs TRBV7-2 and TRBJ2-3; the D gene cannot be named for sure. The clonotype was recovered from a human patient with infectious villitis; the placental T cells may come from both mother and fetus. The material sequenced was placental tissue containing maternal and fetal cells. The nucleotide sequence reads as follows: TGTGCCAGCAGCTTAGAGGGTCGCAGGGATACGCAGTATTTT. This encodes CASSLEGRRDTQYF.